The text below deals with one TCR beta chain. Which antigen it targets is not known. No much larger clone exists at a distance of one base, and base qualities are not known. This sample was included in a study of early T cells in non-severe SARS-CoV-2 infection (dated by TCRdb to about 2021). In terms of the full investigation: TCR sequencing used bulk RNA from unsorted whole blood, so alpha and beta chains could not be paired. Findings and caveats that apply to the study as a whole: VDJdb matching was skewed toward anti-spike CD8 responses, so virus-specific expansions were likely underestimated and private and CD4 specificities were missed.

V sheds 4 bases and J sheds 1 base, leaving 2 bases between their ends. From cysteine to phenylalanine, the CDR3 is 11 amino acids long. Solely the CDR3 DNA is kept, with 33 bases framed from the first base. The germline V gene (reference sequence) provides CDR1 GTSNPN and CDR2 SVGIG. Libraries came from 5' RACE. The sample was run on a NextSeq 500. The TCR library protocol attached unique molecular identifiers to individual cDNA molecules to correct for sequencing error and PCR bias. Sequencing covered both TCR alpha and beta chains, and within each sample the abundances of alpha and beta sequences were tightly co-correlated. As for the authors' bioinformatics: V gene, J gene and CDR3 annotation of TCR sequences was performed with Decombinator V4. TCRs were defined as expanded if a significant change between any two time points was detected under a Poisson model with p below 0.0001. TCR abundances were normalised to the total number of TCRs sequenced per sample and expressed as counts per million. TRAV1-2 paired with TRAJ12, TRAJ20 or TRAJ33 defined MAIT TCRs, while TRAV10 paired with TRAJ18 defined iNKT TCRs. VDJdb, accessed 1 November 2021, was searched for CMV, EBV and SARS-CoV-2 annotated TCRs, excluding TCRs annotated for multiple antigens. TCRdb passed the public sequencing reads through fastp at Q25 and MiXCR, retaining productive beta sequences. When rows share a CDR3 protein, they turn into one entry using the most common DNA and genes. For this entry, the V and J calls and clone size follow TCRdb and not the study's own pipeline. This sample gives tens of thousands of distinct CDR3 sequences in total; 10% to 15% of them show up just once. The top ten constitute approximately 1.1% of the sample.

Set within a cohort of healthcare workers in London, UK, this nested case-control study involved weekly PCR testing of nasopharyngeal swabs along with blood sampling. Healthcare workers were recruited between 23 and 31 March 2020, during the week of the UK lockdown, and were followed weekly for up to roughly 15 weeks. The sequence links TRBV30 to TRBJ1-3; no D gene can be assigned with confidence. The origin of this receptor is an adult who was a healthcare worker with PCR-confirmed SARS-CoV-2 infection or an uninfected control (not recorded which). The sample was whole blood. CDR3 reads: CAWKSGNTIYF. The bases read TGTGCCTGGAAGTCTGGAAACACCATATATTTT.